The present T cell receptor (beta chain) was sequenced within a study of CD8+ T cells in alopecia areata (dated by TCRdb to 2017 to 2018). Describing the broader study: The study used high-throughput TCRbeta sequencing to examine T cell clonal expansion in alopecia areata, in both the C3H/HeJ mouse model and human patients. In humans, TCRbeta sequencing was performed on scalp tissue and on sorted CD4+ and CD8+ peripheral blood T cells from healthy controls and from patients with patchy or totalis/universalis alopecia areata. RNA was obtained with the PAXgene miRNA kit for fixed scalp, the miRNeasy kit for PBMCs, and the RNeasy kit for mouse skin. Amplification of TCRbeta CDR3 regions was done by immunoSEQ multiplex PCR using 35 Vbeta forward primers and 13 Jbeta reverse primers. Scalp clonality was compared among normal scalp (n=4), patchy alopecia areata scalp (n=8), and alopecia totalis/universalis scalp (n=8).

With respect to this clone: The antigen it binds to is not known. No base qualities exist here, and no much larger clone lies one base off it.

Lesional scalp punch biopsies and peripheral blood were obtained from alopecia areata patients. PBMCs were separated by density centrifugation and stained for CD3, CD4 and CD8, after which CD4+ and CD8+ T cells were sorted on a FACSAria. Untreated alopecia areata patients were recruited as part of a multicenter biomarker study. In four to six patients from the biomarker study, blood CD8+ T cells were sorted further into NKG2D-low and NKG2D-high fractions. Broader findings and caveats from the paper: Resident alphabeta T cells in normal human skin are also sequenced, complicating scalp TCR repertoire analysis, unlike mouse skin dominated by gammadelta T cells. Compared with mice, TCR sequences shared between patients were less clear, possibly partly because of HLA diversity across the patient population. Higher clonality and more expanded CD8+ clones were observed in lesional scalp than in normal scalp, particularly in alopecia totalis/universalis, a finding suggestive of antigenic drive.

The protocol used for the library was the immunoSEQ multiplex PCR assay. For TCR sequencing, RNA was extracted from every sample and reverse transcribed into cDNA to serve as template. First-strand cDNA was synthesized using SuperScript III with a 2:1 mix of oligo-dT and random hexamers. A synthetic immune receptor repertoire was used to assess amplification bias, and residual bias was removed computationally. Regarding the original processing steps: After raw reads were preprocessed to remove errors, the CDR3 was defined following IMGT conventions as running from the conserved cysteine to phenylalanine. Clonality was computed as 1 minus the Shannon entropy, with the entropy normalized by log2 of the number of productive unique TCRs. Whether each scalp clone was CD4 or CD8 was inferred by checking scalp TCRbeta sequences against the CD4 and CD8 repertoires from sorted blood. TCRdb re-hosts the immuneACCESS table, in-frame sequences only. Its copies lack some clones; in the studies checked, an unresolved V gene accounts for under half of them, and the cause for the rest is not known. That table is the source of V, J and clone size, and D and trimming were worked out from the DNA. This sample holds about 110,000 clones; 50% to 70% were observed only once. The top ten clonotypes cover roughly 25% of the sample.

V is cut by 7 bases and J by 5 bases, and the space between the germline ends is 13 bases. The germline V gene provides CDR1 SGHRS and CDR2 YFSETQ. From cysteine to phenylalanine, the CDR3 is 13 amino acids long. Here the CDR3 DNA is all that survives: 39 bases in frame from base 1. Source material: NKG2D-low CD8+ T cells sorted from blood. Per the publication, the cell subset or site label means: sorted CD8+ NKG2D-low blood T cells. This sequence uses TRBV5-1 and TRBJ2-1; the D gene cannot be resolved reliably. This clonotype was sampled from a human donor with alopecia areata. The DNA sequence is as follows: TGCGCCAGCGGTGGGCGGAAGGACAATGAGCAGTTCTTC. Translation gives CASGGRKDNEQFF.